This entry lists 29 T cell receptor beta chains sequenced from one sample in a study of blood T cell repertoires in COVID-19 (dated by TCRdb to the early 2020s). The receptor library was made with the immunoSEQ multiplex PCR assay. TCRdb provides this immuneACCESS table in a form limited to in-frame rearrangements. Some clones are lacking; in checked studies, under half of them reflect an unresolved V gene, and why the rest are absent is not known. The sample contains a few hundred thousand clones, around 80% of them found a single time. The top ten constitute about 10% of the sample. The sample consisted of peripheral blood. These receptors were taken from a woman of 80 years or more with acute or convalescent COVID-19.

This rearrangement joins TRBV7-2 to TRBJ1-2; TRBD1 agrees at 11 bases. V shed 5 bases and J 5 bases; nucleotides not matched to a gene: 7. CDR1 is SGHTA, CDR2 FQGNSA, per germline. The CDR3 spans 15 residues. The CDR3 coding sequence is TGTGCCAGCAGCCCAAGGGACAGGGGGGGGTATGGCTACACCTTC. This encodes CASSPRDRGGYGYTF.

This clone was counted only a few times. The chain links TRBV6-5 to TRBJ2-2; possible D gene TRBD1, 6 bases. Germline-derived CDR1 and CDR2 are MNHEY and SVGAGI. The V and J ends lost 8 bases and 1 base respectively, with 8 bases between them. This CDR3 is built from 13 residues. Here the CDR3 reads CASPRGNTGELFF. The DNA of the CDR3 is TGTGCCAGCCCCAGGGGGAACACCGGGGAGCTGTTTTTT.

V usage is TRBV10-3 and J usage is TRBJ1-2, with 8 bases matching TRBD1. The CDR3 length is 16 residues. V lost 2 bases and J lost 6; bases outside the gene matches: 11. Germline V lookup: CDR1 ENHRY, CDR2 SYGVKD. The chain's CDR3 is CAISESQGARGDGYTF. CDR3 in DNA: TGTGCCATCAGTGAGAGCCAGGGGGCGCGGGGTGATGGCTACACCTTC.

This sequence joins TRBV5-1 and TRBJ2-1; TRBD2 agrees at 11 bases. This CDR3 has 14 residues. Germline V gene data show CDR1 as SGHRS and CDR2 as YFSETQ. V shed 4 bases and J 7 bases; nucleotides not matched to a gene: 4. In nucleotides, the CDR3 is TGCGCCAGCAGCCCTAGGACTAGCGGGAATGAGCAGTTCTTC. It yields the protein CASSPRTSGNEQFF. Complete variable domain (other parts from reference TRBV5-1 and TRBJ2-1): KAGVTQTPRYLIKTRGQQVTLSCSPISGHRSVSWYQQTPGQGLQFLFEYFSETQRNKGNFPGRFSGRQFSNSRSEMNVSTLELGDSALYLCASSPRTSGNEQFFGPGTRLTVL.

As for this clone: Its ends do not fully match the called genes, so a read error is possible. The rearrangement links TRBV7-2 to TRBJ1-5, with TRBD1 matching 10 bases. The germline CDR1 and CDR2 sequences are SGHTA and FQGNSA. The CDR3 length is 16 residues. CDR3 residues: CASSLAGQGISQPQHF. The DNA for the CDR3 is TGTGCCAGCAGCCTAGCGGGACAGGGGATCTCTCAGCCCCAGCATTTT.

This sequence joins TRBV27 and TRBJ2-1; 9 bases are a match to TRBD1. Germline V gives CDR1 MNHEY, CDR2 SMNVEV (reference sequence). V gave up 7 bases and J gave up 10 bases; unmatched junction bases: 8. The CDR3 extends over 13 amino acids. In DNA, the CDR3 is TGTGCCAGCACCTCTCAAGGACAGGGGGAGCAGTTCTTC. Protein sequence: CASTSQGQGEQFF.

The chain uses TRBV3-1 (or the pseudogene TRBV3-2) and TRBJ1-1; 7 bases line up with TRBD1. Germline V lookup: CDR1 LGHDT, CDR2 YNNKEL (reference sequence). The V gene end was trimmed by 3 bases and the J gene end by 7 bases; junction bases not matched to a gene: 5. This CDR3 is built from 13 residues. The CDR3 region is CASSQRGRGEAFF. The CDR3 region has the DNA TGTGCCAGCAGCCAGAGGGGGCGAGGTGAAGCTTTCTTT.

This chain joins TRBV4-1 and TRBJ1-6, with 7 bases lining up with TRBD1. The CDR3 runs 16 residues. Germline lookup yields CDR1 MGHRA and CDR2 YSYEKL. After removal of 0 bases from V and 7 bases from J, the junction contained 6 bases not matched to a gene. The CDR3 DNA reads as TGCGCCAGCAGCCAAGAGAAGGGACAGCCCAATTCACCCCTCCACTTT. Protein sequence: CASSQEKGQPNSPLHF.

V and J are TRBV6-2 or TRBV6-3 and TRBJ1-5; maybe TRBD1 (6 bases). The CDR3 sequence is 17 residues long. Germline-derived CDR1 and CDR2 are MNHEY and SVGEGT. V dropped 2 bases and J dropped 6 bases, with 20 bases sitting between them. The CDR3 nucleotides read TGTGCCAGCAGTTACCGGGCAGGGGCAAGGGCCGGTCAGCCCCAGCATTTT. It codes for CASSYRAGARAGQPQHF.

This chain uses TRBV5-1 with TRBJ2-7, with 7 nucleotides matching TRBD2. The V gene end was trimmed by 2 bases and the J gene end by 0 bases; junction bases not matched to a gene: 5. The germline V gene has CDR1 SGHRS and CDR2 YFSETQ. The CDR3 spans 15 residues. The CDR3 protein is CASSLSSGASYEQYF. The CDR3 bases are TGCGCCAGCAGCTTATCGAGCGGGGCCTCCTACGAGCAGTACTTC.

The chain is built from TRBV28 and TRBJ2-7, with 7 bases lining up with TRBD2. CDR1 and CDR2 from the germline V gene are MDHEN and SYDVKM. Trimming at V came to 6 bases and at J to 2 bases, leaving 10 bases not matched to a gene. The CDR3 contains 15 residues. This chain's CDR3 is CASSPPGRLTYEQYF. The DNA of the CDR3 is TGTGCCAGCAGCCCGCCCGGGAGGCTGACCTACGAGCAGTACTTC.

The chain is built from TRBV9 and TRBJ2-5, with D possibly being TRBD2 (6 bases). V lost 0 bases and J lost 2, with 8 bases in between. Germline CDR1 and CDR2: SGDLS and YYNGEE. The CDR3 contains 14 residues. The CDR3 sequence: CASSVDGGQETQYF. CDR3 bases: TGTGCCAGCAGCGTAGATGGGGGGCAAGAGACCCAGTACTTC.

CDR3 residues: CASSPSAGTGPTDTQYF. Written as DNA, the CDR3 is TGTGCCAGCTCACCATCAGCCGGGACAGGCCCCACAGATACGCAGTATTTT. The V call is TRBV18, the J call TRBJ2-3; 8 bases are shared with TRBD1. In germline, CDR1 is KGHSH, CDR2 LQKENI. With V trimmed by 2 bases and J by 2 bases, 9 bases remained unmatched. The CDR3 has 17 residues. Full variable domain (missing parts from reference TRBV18 and TRBJ2-3): NAGVMQNPRHLVRRRGQEARLRCSPMKGHSHVYWYRQLPEEGLKFMVYLQKENIIDESGMPKERFSAEFPKEGPSILRIQQVVRGDSAAYFCASSPSAGTGPTDTQYFGPGTRLTVL.

V usage is TRBV7-2 and J usage is TRBJ2-7; 8 bases align to TRBD1. Germline CDR1 reads SGHTA; CDR2 reads FQGNSA. J lost 2 bases, V lost 0 bases, and 9 bases had no gene match. The CDR3 loop spans 17 amino acids. The CDR3 coding sequence is TGTGCCAGCAGCTTAGCTACCCGGACAGGGCCCCCCTACGAGCAGTACTTC. It codes for CASSLATRTGPPYEQYF.

V usage is TRBV5-4 and J usage is TRBJ2-1; 11 bases fit TRBD2. V shed 4 bases, J shed 4 bases, and the junction held 13 bases outside the gene matches. The CDR3 is 18 amino acids. Germline assignment: CDR1 SGHNT and CDR2 YYREEE (reference sequence). CDR3 sequence reads: CASSPAASGGTGYNEQFF. Written as DNA, the CDR3 is TGTGCCAGCAGCCCGGCGGCTAGCGGGGGGACGGGGTACAATGAGCAGTTCTTC.

This clone was counted many times. The chain couples TRBV4-1 to TRBJ1-2, with D uncertain. The CDR3 loop spans 15 amino acids. Trimming removed 1 base at V and 1 base at J, with 10 bases between. CDR1 is MGHRA and CDR2 is YSYEKL in the germline V gene. The CDR3 nucleotides are TGCGCCAGCAGCCAAGCTGCCGGGATTAACTATGGCTACACCTTC. Its translation: CASSQAAGINYGYTF.

V gene TRBV27 combines with J gene TRBJ2-7; a possible D gene is TRBD1 (5 bases). Trimming removed 0 bases at V and 10 bases at J, with 13 bases between. Germline CDR1 is MNHEY and CDR2 is SMNVEV (reference sequence). The CDR3 is made up of 13 amino acids. The CDR3 DNA reads as TGTGCCAGCAGTTTATCAGTAAGGGGCCAACAGTACTTC. This sequence encodes CASSLSVRGQQYF.

The J gene is TRBJ2-4, the V gene TRBV19; D ambiguous. The CDR3 length is 14 residues. Trimming took off 5 bases at V and 2 bases at J, with 10 bases between the two ends. CDR1 is LNHDA, CDR2 SQIVND, per germline (reference sequence). The CDR3 DNA reads TGTGCCAGTAGTCCCCTTCGGTCCAAAAACATTCAGTACTTC. Its translation is CASSPLRSKNIQYF.

This chain connects TRBV4-1 to TRBJ1-2; no clear D gene. Germline V gene data show CDR1 as MGHRA and CDR2 as YSYEKL. The CDR3 extends over 15 amino acids. The germline V and J ends were trimmed by 1 base and 0 bases, with 9 bases remaining between them. The CDR3 nucleotides read TGCGCCAGCAGCCAAGCGGGTTTAGCTAACTATGGCTACACCTTC. Encoded protein: CASSQAGLANYGYTF.

This clone was observed a few times. The J gene is TRBJ2-6, the V gene TRBV27, with TRBD1 matching over 8 bases. CDR1 is MNHEY and CDR2 is SMNVEV in the germline V gene (reference sequence). The V segment lost 6 bases and the J segment 2 bases; nucleotides outside the gene matches: 0. The CDR3 has 14 residues. CDR3 in DNA: TGTGCCAGCAGGGACAGGGCTGGGGCCAACGTCCTGACTTTC. Protein sequence: CASRDRAGANVLTF.

The V call is TRBV4-2, the J call TRBJ1-2; 8 positions match TRBD1. The junction had 7 bases not matched to a gene; V was cut back by 0 bases and J by 7 bases. Looked up from germline, CDR1 is LGHNA and CDR2 is YNFKEQ. The CDR3 spans 15 residues. The CDR3 DNA reads as TGTGCCAGCAGCCAAGACGCCAGGGGGCCAGGTGGCTACACCTTC. This translates into CASSQDARGPGGYTF.

Turning to this clone: This CDR3 is also generated by other DNA sequences in the sample. The chain uses TRBV11-3 and TRBJ2-1, with TRBD2 matching over 7 bases. The CDR3 has 13 residues. CDR1 and CDR2 from the germline V gene are SGHNT and YENEEA. Trimming at V came to 3 bases and at J to 5 bases, leaving 1 base not matched to a gene. DNA of the CDR3: TGTGCCAGCAGCTTGCTAGCGGACAATGAGCAGTTCTTC. This encodes CASSLLADNEQFF.

The sample holds one count of this clone. V usage is TRBV9 and J usage is TRBJ1-2, with 10 positions matching TRBD1. Looked up from germline, CDR1 is SGDLS and CDR2 is YYNGEE. Trimming cost V 3 bases and J 0 bases; bases outside gene matches: 8. The CDR3 runs to 17 residues. The CDR3 nucleotides read TGTGCCAGCAGCGCGGGTAGGGGGACAGGGGCTAACTATGGCTACACCTTC. This gives the protein CASSAGRGTGANYGYTF.

The chain carries TRBV3-1 (or the pseudogene TRBV3-2) and TRBJ1-2; weak D call: TRBD1 (5 bases). Germline loops: CDR1 LGHDT, CDR2 YNNKEL (reference sequence). V lost 0 bases to trimming and J lost 4 bases, with 6 bases between them. The length of the CDR3 is 13 residues. The chain's CDR3 is CASSQDDSYGYTF. As DNA, the CDR3 is TGTGCCAGCAGCCAAGATGACAGCTATGGCTACACCTTC.

The chain recombines TRBV5-1 with TRBJ1-1; 9 nucleotides agree with TRBD1. The CDR3 totals 13 residues. Trimming took 7 bases from V and 7 from J; bases not matched to a gene: 8. CDR1 and CDR2 (germline): SGHRS, YFSETQ. The CDR3 reads CASGPGQGLEAFF. In nucleotides, the CDR3 is TGCGCCAGCGGTCCGGGACAGGGACTTGAAGCTTTCTTT.

This chain connects TRBV28 to TRBJ1-2; TRBD1 might be the D (6 bases). Per the germline V gene, CDR1 is MDHEN and CDR2 is SYDVKM. This CDR3 comprises 14 residues. The V end was cut by 3 bases, the J end by 2 bases, with 10 bases between. CDR3 sequence: CASSFSGTNYGYTF. Here the CDR3 DNA reads TGTGCCAGCAGTTTCTCGGGGACAAACTATGGCTACACCTTC.

V gene TRBV5-1 combines with J gene TRBJ2-2, with D perhaps matching TRBD1 (5 bases). The V end lost 0 bases, the J end lost 0 bases, and 6 bases lay between the germline ends. Germline CDR1 is SGHRS and CDR2 is YFSETQ. CDR3 size: 15 residues. The CDR3 spells CASSLDRTNTGELFF. CDR3 in DNA: TGCGCCAGCAGCTTGGACAGGACGAACACCGGGGAGCTGTTTTTT.

The CDR3 DNA follows: TGCGCCAGCAGCCAAGACGGCCGGGACAGACAGTTCTTC. It encodes CASSQDGRDRQFF. This chain links TRBV4-3 with TRBJ2-1, with 7 nucleotides matching TRBD1. The length of the CDR3 is 13 residues. Germline V gives CDR1 LGHNA, CDR2 YSLEER. V shed 0 bases, J shed 13 bases, and the junction held 6 bases outside the gene matches.

J is TRBJ2-7 and V is TRBV5-4; 11 nucleotides line up with TRBD2. V lost 4 bases to trimming and J lost 2 bases; unmatched junction nucleotides: 5. Germline V lookup: CDR1 SGHNT, CDR2 YYREEE (reference sequence). CDR3 length: 15 residues. The CDR3 protein is CASSQTSGTTYEQYF. In DNA, the CDR3 is TGTGCCAGCAGCCAGACTAGCGGGACGACCTACGAGCAGTACTTC.